Described below is a single T cell receptor (beta chain) sequence and its context. Profiled with immunoSEQ multiplex PCR; TCRdb holds only in-frame clones, not every one. The repertoire holds roughly 130,000 clones, with roughly 92% as singletons. Germline assignment: CDR1 ENHRY and CDR2 SYGVKD. With V trimmed by 2 bases and J by 6 bases, 3 bases remained unmatched. This CDR3 region has 15 residues. This record belongs to a study of control samples from healthy donors and cancer patients. This receptor was obtained from a young man in good health. Source material: blood. V is TRBV10-3 and J is TRBJ1-6; 8 positions match TRBD1. The CDR3 DNA is TGTGCCATCAGTGAGCAGGGACAGGCTAATTCACCCCTCCACTTT. As protein: CAISEQGQANSPLHF.